The rows below give T cell receptor beta chains drawn from one sample of a study of T cell repertoires in cytomegalovirus infection. TCRdb fed the reads into MiXCR, producing one record per CDR3 protein. The sample yields some 180,000 distinct CDR3 sequences, nearly 9.5% seen once. The sample was PBMCs. The receptors shown here come from a human donor in good health (CMV status not recorded). Some clones in this sample may be carry-over from other donors' samples. Each CDR3 is given with its conserved first and last residue. The order of the fields is CDR3 protein, CDR3 DNA, clone size, CDR3 length, J gene, V gene, D gene. The D gene is left open where the match is weak. Some rows have no size entry. The others give once, few or many, or a class for an expanded clone.

CASGTPQGVTGELFF,TGTGCCAGCGGAACCCCGCAGGGGGTGACCGGGGAGCTGTTTTTT,many,15,TRBJ2-2,TRBV7-9,TRBD1
CASSLSLWGLAIKANYGYTF,TGTGCCAGCAGCTTATCTTTGTGGGGGTTGGCCATAAAAGCTAACTATGGCTACACCTTC,many,20,TRBJ1-2,TRBV7-2,NA
CSARGPGLADPGTPHQQFF,TGCAGTGCTAGGGGACCGGGACTAGCGGATCCGGGCACCCCCCATCAGCAGTTCTTC,many,19,TRBJ2-1,TRBV20-1,TRBD2
CASSPWTSGAQETQYF,TGTGCCAGCAGCCCATGGACTAGCGGGGCTCAAGAGACCCAGTACTTC,many,16,TRBJ2-5,TRBV7-2,TRBD2
CASSSRRGAEQYF,TGTGCCAGCAGTTCCCGCCGTGGGGCCGAGCAGTACTTC,many,13,TRBJ2-7,TRBV12-3/TRBV12-4,NA
CASRGTSGTYEQYF,TGTGCCAGCAGGGGGACTAGCGGAACCTACGAGCAGTACTTC,many,14,TRBJ2-7,TRBV4-2,TRBD2
CASSVWTGFWSSGANVLTF,TGTGCCAGCAGCGTTTGGACAGGGTTTTGGAGCTCTGGGGCCAACGTCCTGACTTTC,NA,19,TRBJ2-6,TRBV11-2,TRBD1
CASSFANSPLHF,TGTGCCAGCAGTTTCGCAAATTCACCCCTCCACTTT,many,12,TRBJ1-6,TRBV27,NA
CASSSKTGGWWGEQFF,TGTGCCAGCAGCTCCAAGACAGGGGGCTGGTGGGGTGAGCAGTTCTTC,many,16,TRBJ2-1,TRBV7-9,TRBD1
CSAEKGDTQYF,TGCAGTGCTGAGAAGGGGGATACGCAGTATTTT,NA,11,TRBJ2-3,TRBV20-1,NA
CASSLAFAAGGENEQYF,TGTGCCAGCAGCTTAGCGTTCGCTGCGGGAGGTGAAAACGAGCAGTACTTC,few,17,TRBJ2-7,TRBV7-9,TRBD2
CSVESLEKLFF,TGCAGCGTTGAGAGTTTGGAAAAACTGTTTTTT,NA,11,TRBJ1-4,TRBV29-1,NA
CASSSRGDRRRANYGYTF,TGTGCCAGCAGCTCTAGGGGGGACAGGCGCAGAGCTAACTATGGCTACACCTTC,many,18,TRBJ1-2,TRBV7-9,TRBD1
CASSFYVEAKNIQYF,TGTGCCAGCAGTTTTTATGTAGAAGCCAAAAACATTCAGTACTTC,NA,15,TRBJ2-4,TRBV28,NA
CSASRQGMTGELFF,TGCAGTGCTAGCCGGCAGGGTATGACCGGGGAGCTGTTTTTT,few,14,TRBJ2-2,TRBV20-1,NA
CASSFGGADTGELFF,TGTGCCAGCAGCTTTGGGGGGGCCGACACCGGGGAGCTGTTTTTT,many,15,TRBJ2-2,TRBV7-7,NA
CASSPFESLGETQYF,TGTGCCAGCTCACCTTTCGAGTCCCTGGGAGAGACCCAGTACTTC,few,15,TRBJ2-5,TRBV18,NA
CASSYGQGAVTGELFF,TGTGCCAGCAGCTACGGACAGGGGGCGGTCACCGGGGAGCTGTTTTTT,many,16,TRBJ2-2,TRBV7-2,TRBD1
CASSPGGAVGELFF,TGTGCCAGCAGTCCTGGAGGGGCGGTCGGGGAGCTGTTTTTT,many,14,TRBJ2-2,TRBV7-7,NA
CASSFRTAPTEAFF,TGTGCCAGCAGTTTTAGGACAGCCCCCACTGAAGCTTTCTTT,many,14,TRBJ1-1,TRBV12-3/TRBV12-4,NA
CASNQGASYNEQFF,TGTGCCAGTAACCAGGGGGCTAGCTACAATGAGCAGTTCTTC,few,14,TRBJ2-1,TRBV19,TRBD1
CASRIPGLAGPEDNEQFF,TGTGCCAGCAGAATACCGGGACTAGCGGGCCCCGAAGACAATGAGCAGTTCTTC,many,18,TRBJ2-1,TRBV11-2,TRBD2
CSARDSLRSSYNEQFF,TGCAGTGCTAGAGATTCTCTAAGGAGCTCCTACAATGAGCAGTTCTTC,few,16,TRBJ2-1,TRBV20-1,NA
CASSPIGSGEETQYF,TGTGCCAGCAGTCCAATCGGGAGCGGGGAAGAGACCCAGTACTTC,many,15,TRBJ2-5,TRBV28,TRBD2
CASSPLQGGTEAFF,TGTGCCAGCAGCCCACTTCAGGGGGGCACTGAAGCTTTCTTT,many,14,TRBJ1-1,TRBV28,TRBD1
CASMAPMNTEAFF,TGCGCCAGTATGGCGCCTATGAACACTGAAGCTTTCTTT,NA,13,TRBJ1-1,TRBV10-2,NA
CASGQGASRQPQHF,TGTGCCAGCGGACAGGGGGCCAGTAGGCAGCCCCAGCATTTT,NA,14,TRBJ1-5,TRBV28,TRBD1
CSATQDGDTQSSGSGPQHF,TGCAGTGCTACCCAAGACGGGGATACTCAATCGAGTGGATCGGGGCCCCAGCATTTT,NA,19,TRBJ1-5,TRBV20-1,NA
CASHRPLAGDRSSYNEQFF,TGTGCCAGCCACCGTCCGCTAGCGGGGGACCGCAGCTCCTACAATGAGCAGTTCTTC,many,19,TRBJ2-1,TRBV18,TRBD2
CASSPGQVGWLETQYF,TGTGCCAGCAGCCCCGGACAGGTTGGCTGGTTGGAGACCCAGTACTTC,few,16,TRBJ2-5,TRBV5-5,TRBD1
CASSLGPRGEKLFF,TGTGCCAGCAGCTTAGGACCGCGTGGGGAAAAACTGTTTTTT,many,14,TRBJ1-4,TRBV7-6,NA
CASSFLDGGNTIYF,TGTGCCAGCAGTTTTTTGGACGGAGGAAACACCATATATTTT,few,14,TRBJ1-3,TRBV28,NA
CASSGHRGQSNYGYTF,TGTGCCAGCAGCGGTCACAGGGGGCAAAGTAACTATGGCTACACCTTC,few,16,TRBJ1-2,TRBV11-2,TRBD1
CASSHGTGGYEKLFF,TGTGCCAGCAGCCACGGGACAGGGGGTTATGAAAAACTGTTTTTT,many,15,TRBJ1-4,TRBV7-2,TRBD1
CASSPTEGQPQHF,TGCGCCAGCAGCCCAACAGAGGGACAGCCCCAGCATTTT,few,13,TRBJ1-5,TRBV4-3,NA
CASSYSPSGSHNEQFF,TGTGCCAGCAGTTACTCACCTAGCGGGTCTCACAATGAGCAGTTCTTC,few,16,TRBJ2-1,TRBV6-6,TRBD2
CASRPGTIYTQYF,TGTGCCAGCAGACCCGGGACTATCTATACCCAGTACTTC,many,13,TRBJ2-5,TRBV12-3/TRBV12-4,TRBD2
CASSFQKGTGANVLTF,TGTGCCAGCAGCTTCCAAAAGGGGACTGGGGCCAACGTCCTGACTTTC,many,16,TRBJ2-6,TRBV7-3,NA
CSVPWRRPGLAFEGTQYF,TGCAGCGTACCGTGGCGGAGACCGGGACTAGCGTTCGAGGGGACCCAGTACTTC,few,18,TRBJ2-5,TRBV20-1,TRBD2
CASSPGQGHNEQFF,TGTGCCAGCAGCCCGGGACAGGGACACAATGAGCAGTTCTTC,many,14,TRBJ2-1,TRBV7-6,TRBD1